The 2 T cell receptor beta chains below come from one sample, sequenced in a study of cytomegalovirus exposure and HLA in healthy donors. The PCR was carried out with 60 Vbeta primers and 13 Jbeta primers. Method: immunoSEQ multiplex PCR; TCRdb's copy keeps in-frame clones and lacks some. The sample lists about 250,000 clones, 80% occurring once. Sequences were obtained from PBMCs. These TCRs come from a girl under 10 years old in good health and CMV-seronegative.

This chain joins TRBV5-1 and TRBJ2-3; TRBD1 matches 7 bases. V was clipped by 3 bases and J by 6 bases; unmatched bases: 10. CDR3 length: 15 residues. Germline V gene lookup returns CDR1 SGHRS and CDR2 YFSETQ. The chain's CDR3 is CASSSQDRARDTQYF. The CDR3 DNA sequence: TGCGCCAGCAGCTCACAAGACAGGGCGAGGGATACGCAGTATTTT.

This clone was recorded once. The J gene is TRBJ1-3, the V gene TRBV7-6; no clear D. Trimming took off 4 bases at V and 0 bases at J, with 16 bases between the two ends. The germline V gene has CDR1 SGHVS and CDR2 FNYEAQ. The CDR3 has 17 residues. The CDR3 spells CASSSLPTVPSGNTIYF. The CDR3 bases are TGTGCCAGCAGCTCCTTACCTACAGTCCCCTCTGGAAACACCATATATTTT.